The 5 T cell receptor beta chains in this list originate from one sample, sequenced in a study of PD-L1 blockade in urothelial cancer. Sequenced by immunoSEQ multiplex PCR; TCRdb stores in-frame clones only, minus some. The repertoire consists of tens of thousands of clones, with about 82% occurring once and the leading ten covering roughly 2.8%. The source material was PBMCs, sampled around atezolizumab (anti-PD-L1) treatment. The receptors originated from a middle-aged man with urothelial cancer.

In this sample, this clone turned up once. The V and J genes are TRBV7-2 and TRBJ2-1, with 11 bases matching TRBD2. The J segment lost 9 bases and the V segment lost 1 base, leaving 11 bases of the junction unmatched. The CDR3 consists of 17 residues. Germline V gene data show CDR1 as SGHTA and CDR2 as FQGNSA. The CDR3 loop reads CASSLVLIRLAGSEQFF. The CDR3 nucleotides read TGTGCCAGCAGCTTAGTTTTAATTCGACTAGCGGGATCTGAGCAGTTCTTC. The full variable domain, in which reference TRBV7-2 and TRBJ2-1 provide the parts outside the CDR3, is GAGVSQSPSNKVTEKGKDVELRCDPISGHTALYWYRQSLGQGLEFLIYFQGNSAPDKSGLPSDRFSAERTGGSVSTLTIQRTQQEDSAVYLCASSLVLIRLAGSEQFFGPGTRLTVL.

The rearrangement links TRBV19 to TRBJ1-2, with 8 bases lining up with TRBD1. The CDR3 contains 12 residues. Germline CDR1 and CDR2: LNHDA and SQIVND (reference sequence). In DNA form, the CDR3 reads TGTGCGACAACGGGACAGGCCTATGGCTACACCTTC. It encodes CATTGQAYGYTF.

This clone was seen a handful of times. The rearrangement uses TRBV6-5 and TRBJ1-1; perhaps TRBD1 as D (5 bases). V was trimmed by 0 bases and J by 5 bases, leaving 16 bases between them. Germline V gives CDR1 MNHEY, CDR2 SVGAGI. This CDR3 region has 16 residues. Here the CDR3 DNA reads TGTGCCAGCAGTTACTCCGGGGCGGGGAGGCGGACTGAAGCTTTCTTT. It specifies CASSYSGAGRRTEAFF.

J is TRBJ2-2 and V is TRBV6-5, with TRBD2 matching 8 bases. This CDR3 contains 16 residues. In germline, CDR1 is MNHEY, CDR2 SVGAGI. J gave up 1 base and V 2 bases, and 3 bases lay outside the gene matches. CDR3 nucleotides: TGTGCCAGCAGTTACGGGGGACTAGTGAACACCGGGGAGCTGTTTTTT. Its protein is CASSYGGLVNTGELFF.

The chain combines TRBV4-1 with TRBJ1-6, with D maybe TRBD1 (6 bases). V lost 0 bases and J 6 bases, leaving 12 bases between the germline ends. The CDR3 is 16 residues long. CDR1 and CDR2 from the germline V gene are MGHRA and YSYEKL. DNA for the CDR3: TGCGCCAGCAGCCAAGAGGTCGGGGGGCTTAATTCACCCCTCCACTTT. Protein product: CASSQEVGGLNSPLHF.